This passage covers 2 T cell receptor beta chains from one sample sequenced in a study of blood T cell repertoires in COVID-19. Assay: immunoSEQ multiplex PCR; the TCRdb copy retains only in-frame clones and omits some. The data contain roughly 400,000 clones, roughly 90% of them seen just once; the ten biggest clones take up approximately 1.5%. Sequenced input: PBMCs or T cells enriched from blood (not recorded which). Source of these receptors: a woman aged 18-29 years who had been exposed to COVID-19.

This clone was observed a single time. J is TRBJ1-1 and V is TRBV28; D perhaps matches TRBD1 (5 bases). V lost 6 bases to trimming and J lost 2 bases, with 19 bases between them. CDR3 length: 16 residues. Germline CDR1 and CDR2: MDHEN and SYDVKM. CDR3 in DNA: TGTGCCAGCAGCCTCCTATATCGGAGGGGAAACACTGAAGCTTTCTTT. This sequence encodes CASSLLYRRGNTEAFF.

This rearrangement joins TRBV5-1 to TRBJ2-1; maybe TRBD2 (5 bases). CDR1 is SGHRS and CDR2 is YFSETQ in the germline V gene. The CDR3 sequence is 15 residues long. Trimming left V 2 bases short and J 3 bases short, with 12 bases between. The CDR3 sequence: CASSLSGPGYNEQFF. CDR3 DNA: TGCGCCAGCAGCTTAAGCGGTCCAGGCTACAATGAGCAGTTCTTC.